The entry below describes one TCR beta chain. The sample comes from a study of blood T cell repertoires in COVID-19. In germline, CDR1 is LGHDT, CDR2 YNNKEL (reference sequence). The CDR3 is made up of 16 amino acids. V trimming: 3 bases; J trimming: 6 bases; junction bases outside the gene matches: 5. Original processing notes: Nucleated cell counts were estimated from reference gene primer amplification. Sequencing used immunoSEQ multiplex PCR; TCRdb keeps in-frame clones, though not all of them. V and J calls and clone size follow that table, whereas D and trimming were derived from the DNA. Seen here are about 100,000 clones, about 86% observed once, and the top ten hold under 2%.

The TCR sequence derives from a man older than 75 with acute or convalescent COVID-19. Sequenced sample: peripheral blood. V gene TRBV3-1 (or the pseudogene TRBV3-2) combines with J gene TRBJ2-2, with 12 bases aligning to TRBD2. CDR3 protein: CASSQASGRASGELFF. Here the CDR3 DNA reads TGTGCCAGCAGCCAGGCTAGCGGGAGGGCGTCCGGGGAGCTGTTTTTT.